The clone carrying this T cell receptor beta chain was seen repeatedly, ten times or more. The antigen is unknown. This record belongs to a study of T cell repertoires in cytomegalovirus infection. Turning to the study itself: The authors relied on CMV epitopes, both recently identified HLA-C-restricted and well-studied HLA-B-restricted. Public signatures in TCR beta pointed to CMV infection and matching HLA type.

TCRdb redid the calling of the reads with MiXCR, one entry per CDR3 protein. The sample records 650,000 to 900,000 distinct CDR3 sequences, about 29% being singletons. V shed 5 bases, J shed 3 bases, and the junction held 3 bases outside the gene matches. The CDR3 is 13 amino acids. Germline V gene sequence: CDR1 SEHNR, CDR2 FQNEAQ (reference sequence). The sequence derives from a human donor in good health (CMV status not recorded). Some clones in this sample may be carry-over from other donors' samples. The material sequenced was cultured CD8+ T cells from PBMCs, taken from culture after CMV antigen stimulation. The chain couples TRBV7-9 to TRBJ1-2, with 7 bases fitting TRBD1. The CDR3 DNA reads as TGTGCCAGCAGCCGGACAGGCGACTATGGCTACACCTTC. This translates into CASSRTGDYGYTF. Full variable domain (remainder filled in from reference TRBV7-9 and TRBJ1-2): DTGVSQNPRHKITKRGQNVTFRCDPISEHNRLYWYRQTLGQGPEFLTYFQNEAQLEKSRLLSDRFSAERPKGSFSTLEIQRTEQGDSAMYLCASSRTGDYGYTFGSGTRLTVV.